The following is a TCR beta chain sequence with its context. No cognate antigen has been identified for it. A read error may be the cause here, since a much bigger clone is one base away. These data are taken from a study of blood T cell repertoires in COVID-19 (dated by TCRdb to about 2020). In terms of the full investigation: Collaborator samples came from the United States, Italy and Spain and covered acute and convalescent phases of COVID-19. The material from the prospective study consisted of cDNA or gDNA derived from T cells, B-cell-depleted T cells, or PBMCs. Subjects who had been exposed to COVID-19, were actively infected with it, or had recovered from it provided the deeply sampled blood TCRbeta repertoires that made up the dataset. The repertoires were released in a freely available public database intended as a resource for research on the immune response to SARS-CoV-2. The samples were drawn from two sources: the first 160 participants of the ongoing ImmuneRACE study, and 1,254 subjects contributed by 6 global collaborators. The sample metadata nearly always contained a de-identified subject ID, COVID-19 status, age in years and sex. Where HLA class I and class II types were available, the types were taken from metadata supplied by the sample provider, not from assay-based typing.

The CDR3 covers 14 residues, taking in both the cysteine and the phenylalanine. The sequence is cut down to CDR3 DNA, 42 bases in frame from base 1. The germline V gene encodes CDR1 LNHDA and CDR2 SQIVND (reference sequence). V and J are truncated by 2 bases and 3 bases respectively, leaving an intervening sequence of 8 bases. Beyond this particular receptor, the publication reports: The quantity of clinical and demographic metadata differed by source and by participant and was supplied without curation.

At one collaborating source in Seattle, patients were enrolled during active infection and were followed longitudinally through the course of disease. Each collaborating institution followed its own protocols to collect whole blood in K2EDTA tubes. For TCRbeta analysis, collaborators shipped samples as frozen whole blood, isolated PBMCs, or DNA extracted from either of those sample types. TCRbeta CDR3 regions were amplified from genomic DNA by means of the immunoSEQ Assay, a bias-controlled multiplex PCR. In the paper's pipeline: Within the assay, amplification of reference gene primers was used to estimate how many nucleated cells each sample contained. To quantify the absolute abundance of each unique TCRbeta CDR3 rearrangement, sequence reads were collapsed and filtered. Productive Simpson clonality was computed per sample as the square root of Simpson's diversity index over productive rearrangements. Sourced from immuneACCESS, this table was stored by TCRdb with only in-frame sequences that have V and J called. A share of the clones is absent; for the studies checked, an unresolved V gene accounts for under half, and the remainder has no known explanation. D and trimming come from the DNA, and the V and J calls and clone size come from that table. The sample table records some 140,000 clones; roughly 84% of these occur just once. Roughly 12% of the sample is in the top ten clones.

This clonotype was obtained from a woman aged 60-75 years with COVID-19, enrolled during active disease. The chain is made from TRBV19 and TRBJ1-5; TRBD1 is a possible D gene, resting on 6 matching bases. The sequencing sample was made of peripheral blood. The DNA reads TGTGCCAGTAGTATACAGGGGACCAATCAGCCCCAGCATTTT. Its translation is CASSIQGTNQPQHF.